This T cell receptor beta chain was identified in a study of T cells after yellow fever vaccination. The study, taken as a whole, reports: Within FACS-sorted repertoires, abundant clonotypes contaminating from the bulk population could be present. Primary-vaccination clones mostly resurfaced post-booster (around 95% CD4, roughly 90% CD8). Clonotype sharing between CD4 and CD8 compartments was small. It was the secondary response that reached its peak faster, day 5 versus 15, but it was weaker.

This clonotype has more than one count but fewer than ten. Antigen unknown. Germline V CDR1 and CDR2: DFQATT, SNEGSKA (reference sequence). The CDR3 is 12 amino acids. Losses at the gene ends were 3 bases for V and 2 bases for J; bases not matched to a gene: 1. One entry per CDR3 protein, called by TCRdb with MiXCR from the 5' RACE reads. This sample yields about 360,000 distinct CDR3 sequences, of which approximately 6% are seen a single time; about 15% belongs to the top ten. This TCR derives from a man in his thirties or forties who received the YFV17D yellow fever vaccine. Material: PBMCs, obtained 5 days after the yellow fever booster vaccination. V usage is TRBV20-1 and J usage is TRBJ2-7; TRBD2 matches at 7 bases. The CDR3 DNA follows: TGCAGTGCTAGGGGAGGGGCCTACGAGCAGTACTTC. It translates to CSARGGAYEQYF.